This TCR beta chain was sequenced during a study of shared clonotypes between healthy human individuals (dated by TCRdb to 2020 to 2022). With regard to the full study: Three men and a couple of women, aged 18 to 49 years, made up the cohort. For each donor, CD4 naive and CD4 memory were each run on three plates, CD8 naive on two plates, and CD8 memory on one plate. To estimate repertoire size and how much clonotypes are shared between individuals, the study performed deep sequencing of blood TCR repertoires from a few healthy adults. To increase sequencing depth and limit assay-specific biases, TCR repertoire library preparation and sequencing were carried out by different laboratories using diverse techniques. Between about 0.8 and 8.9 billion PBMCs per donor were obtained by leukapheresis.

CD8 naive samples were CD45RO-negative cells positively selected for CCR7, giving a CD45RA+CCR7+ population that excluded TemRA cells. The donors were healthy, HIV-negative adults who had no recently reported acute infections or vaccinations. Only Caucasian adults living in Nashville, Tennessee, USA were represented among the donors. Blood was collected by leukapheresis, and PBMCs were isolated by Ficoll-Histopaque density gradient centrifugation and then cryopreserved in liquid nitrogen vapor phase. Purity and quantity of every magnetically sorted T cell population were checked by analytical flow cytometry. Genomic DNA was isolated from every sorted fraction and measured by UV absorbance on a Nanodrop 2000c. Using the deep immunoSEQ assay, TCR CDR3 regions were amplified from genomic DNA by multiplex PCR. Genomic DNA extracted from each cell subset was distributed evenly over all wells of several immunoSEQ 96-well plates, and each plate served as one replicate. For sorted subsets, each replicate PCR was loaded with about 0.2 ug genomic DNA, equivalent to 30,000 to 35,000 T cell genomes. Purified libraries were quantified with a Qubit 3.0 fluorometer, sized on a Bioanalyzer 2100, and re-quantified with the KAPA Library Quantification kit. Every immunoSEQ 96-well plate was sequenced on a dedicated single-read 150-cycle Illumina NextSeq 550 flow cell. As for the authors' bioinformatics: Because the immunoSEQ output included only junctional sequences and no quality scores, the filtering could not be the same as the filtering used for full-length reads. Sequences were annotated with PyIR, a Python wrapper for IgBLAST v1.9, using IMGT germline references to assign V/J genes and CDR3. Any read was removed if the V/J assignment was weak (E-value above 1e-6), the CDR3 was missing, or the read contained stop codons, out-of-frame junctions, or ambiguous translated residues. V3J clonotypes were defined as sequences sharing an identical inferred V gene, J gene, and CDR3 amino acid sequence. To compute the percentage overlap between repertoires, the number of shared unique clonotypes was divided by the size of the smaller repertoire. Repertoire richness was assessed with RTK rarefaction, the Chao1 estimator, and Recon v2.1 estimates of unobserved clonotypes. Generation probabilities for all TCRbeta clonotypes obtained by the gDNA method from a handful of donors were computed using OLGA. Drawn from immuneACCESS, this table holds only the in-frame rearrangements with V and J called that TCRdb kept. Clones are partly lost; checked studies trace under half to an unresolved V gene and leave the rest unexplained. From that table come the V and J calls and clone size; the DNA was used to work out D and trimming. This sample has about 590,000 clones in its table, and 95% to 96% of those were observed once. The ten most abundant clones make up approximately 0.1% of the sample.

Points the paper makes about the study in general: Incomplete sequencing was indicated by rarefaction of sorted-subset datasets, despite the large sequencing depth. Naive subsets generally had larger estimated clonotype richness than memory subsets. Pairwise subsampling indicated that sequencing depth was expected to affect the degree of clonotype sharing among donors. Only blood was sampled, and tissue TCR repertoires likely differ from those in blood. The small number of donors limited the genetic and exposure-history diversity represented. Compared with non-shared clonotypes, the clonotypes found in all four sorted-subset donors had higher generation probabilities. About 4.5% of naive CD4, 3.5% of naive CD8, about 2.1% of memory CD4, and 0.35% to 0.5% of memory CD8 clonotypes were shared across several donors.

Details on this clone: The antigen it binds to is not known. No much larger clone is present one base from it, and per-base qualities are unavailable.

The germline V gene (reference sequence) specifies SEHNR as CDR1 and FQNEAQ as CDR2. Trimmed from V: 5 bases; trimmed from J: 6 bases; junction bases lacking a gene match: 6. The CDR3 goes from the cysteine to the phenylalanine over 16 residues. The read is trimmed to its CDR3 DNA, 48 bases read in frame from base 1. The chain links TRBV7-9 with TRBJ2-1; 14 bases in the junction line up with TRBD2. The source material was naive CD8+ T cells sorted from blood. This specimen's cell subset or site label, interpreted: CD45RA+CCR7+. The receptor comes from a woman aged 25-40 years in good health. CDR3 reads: CASSGGTSGRFNEQFF. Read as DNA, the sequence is TGTGCCAGCAGCGGCGGGACTAGCGGGAGATTCAATGAGCAGTTCTTC.